The 3 T cell receptor beta chains presented below share a single source sample, sequenced in a study of blood T cell repertoires in COVID-19. Repertoires were generated with immunoSEQ multiplex PCR, while TCRdb's copy carries only in-frame clones and drops some. The table includes over 150,000 clones, over 60% detected once. What was sequenced was peripheral blood. The receptors derive from a man aged 60 to 69 with acute or convalescent COVID-19.

CDR3 sequence: CASSIERWGQGKIETEAFF. CDR3 DNA sequence: TGTGCCAGTAGTATAGAAAGGTGGGGACAGGGGAAGATCGAGACTGAAGCTTTCTTT. The gene calls are TRBV19 and TRBJ1-1, with 10 bases aligning to TRBD1. After removal of 0 bases from V and 5 bases from J, the junction contained 15 bases not matched to a gene. Germline lookup yields CDR1 LNHDA and CDR2 SQIVND (reference sequence). The CDR3 spans 19 residues.

This chain connects TRBV10-2 to TRBJ1-1; D possibly corresponds to TRBD1 (5 bases). Germline CDR1 is WSHSY and CDR2 is SAAADI. V was shortened by 4 bases and J by 1 base, with 13 bases between the two germline ends. This CDR3 is 15 amino acids long. This CDR3 is CASSGSGFGNTEAFF. CDR3 bases: TGCGCCAGCAGTGGATCAGGGTTTGGGAACACTGAAGCTTTCTTT.

This clone was picked up a small number of times. The gene calls are TRBV7-8 and TRBJ1-5; D might be TRBD1 (6 bases). The germline CDR1 and CDR2 sequences are SGHVS and FQNEAQ. With 2 bases removed from V and 2 bases from J, the gap between germline ends came to 13 bases. CDR3 length: 16 amino acids. CDR3 in amino acids: CASSLSGWTGNQPQHF. The DNA for the CDR3 is TGTGCCAGCAGCTTAAGTGGTTGGACAGGCAATCAGCCCCAGCATTTT.